The rows below give T cell receptor beta chains drawn from one sample of a study of T cells in Graves' hyperthyroidism and ophthalmopathy. TCRdb reprocessed the multiplex PCR reads via MiXCR and lists one record per CDR3 protein. Altogether 650,000 to 750,000 distinct CDR3 sequences are present, around 15% being singletons, with the ten largest covering roughly 10%. Material for sequencing was blood. Every receptor here comes from a woman aged 18 to 35 with Graves' hyperthyroidism. CDR3s include the opening cysteine and the closing phenylalanine or tryptophan. D genes are given only for firm matches. The size entry is marked missing in some rows and otherwise reads once, few, many or a size class.

v_call	j_call	clone_size	d_call	cdr3_length	cdr3_aa	cdr3_nt
TRBV7-9	TRBJ2-7	many	.	14	CASSPNRDTYEQYF	TGTGCCAGCAGCCCGAACAGGGATACCTACGAGCAGTACTTC
TRBV6-2/TRBV6-3	TRBJ2-1	many	TRBD2	13	CASGTSYYNEQFF	TGTGCCAGCGGGACTAGCTATTACAATGAGCAGTTCTTC
TRBV20-1	TRBJ1-2	many	.	14	CSARDQNRVSGYTF	TGCAGTGCTAGAGATCAGAACCGGGTGAGCGGCTACACCTTC
TRBV28	TRBJ2-7	many	TRBD2	15	CASSLSRDYLYEQYF	TGTGCCAGCAGTTTATCCCGGGACTACCTCTACGAGCAGTACTTC
TRBV19	TRBJ2-2	.	.	17	CASSPRSTGGFTGELFF	TGTGCCAGTAGTCCGCGAAGCACCGGGGGTTTCACCGGGGAGCTGTTTTTT
TRBV11-2	TRBJ2-4	few	TRBD1	15	CASSRNRDRVIFQYF	TGTGCCAGCAGCCGGAACCGGGACAGGGTAATATTTCAGTACTTC
TRBV20-1	TRBJ1-5	many	TRBD1	13	CSARVGQYVPQHF	TGCAGTGCTAGAGTGGGACAGTATGTGCCCCAGCATTTT
TRBV2	TRBJ1-5	many	.	14	CASKSVYSNQPQHF	TGTGCCAGCAAATCGGTCTATAGCAATCAGCCCCAGCATTTT
TRBV24-1	TRBJ1-2	many	.	15	CATHSATGANYGYTF	TGTGCCACCCATTCGGCCACGGGAGCTAACTATGGCTACACCTTC
TRBV28	TRBJ1-4	many	.	17	CASTPIGTWATNEKLFF	TGTGCCAGCACCCCAATAGGGACGTGGGCAACTAATGAAAAACTGTTTTTT
TRBV24-1	TRBJ2-1	few	TRBD2	17	CATSESGTSGRFNEQFF	TGTGCCACCAGTGAATCCGGGACTAGCGGGAGGTTCAATGAGCAGTTCTTC
TRBV6-2/TRBV6-3	TRBJ1-5	few	.	12	CASKALRQPQHF	TGTGCCAGCAAGGCCCTACGTCAACCCCAGCATTTT
TRBV9	TRBJ2-1	.	.	14	CASSVVPEGNEQFF	TGTGCCAGCAGCGTAGTACCCGAGGGCAATGAGCAGTTCTTC
TRBV10-2	TRBJ1-3	few	TRBD1	15	CASTITWTGGNTIYF	TGCGCCAGCACAATCACTTGGACAGGTGGAAACACCATATATTTT
TRBV11-1	TRBJ2-3	many	TRBD2	17	CASSLQLEGTSGYTQYF	TGTGCCAGCAGCTTGCAGCTTGAAGGGACTAGCGGGTATACGCAGTATTTT
TRBV6-2/TRBV6-3	TRBJ2-1	many	TRBD1	15	CASSHFSRGRDEQFF	TGTGCCAGCAGTCACTTTAGCAGGGGGCGAGATGAGCAGTTCTTC
TRBV9	TRBJ2-5	few	.	14	CASSVDQGHETQYF	TGTGCCAGCAGCGTAGATCAGGGGCACGAGACCCAGTACTTC
TRBV20-1	TRBJ1-5	.	.	15	CSAKGGGYSNQPQHF	TGCAGTGCCAAGGGGGGGGGGTATAGCAATCAGCCCCAGCATTTT
TRBV30	TRBJ2-1	many	TRBD2	12	CAWSMGRDEQFF	TGTGCCTGGAGTATGGGGAGGGATGAGCAGTTCTTC
TRBV3-1	TRBJ2-5	.	TRBD1	15	CASSPRRGHWETQYF	TGTGCCAGCAGCCCACGCAGGGGGCATTGGGAGACCCAGTACTTC
TRBV27	TRBJ2-7	.	TRBD2	16	CASKGLAGAWAYEQYF	TGTGCCAGCAAGGGGTTAGCGGGAGCTTGGGCCTACGAGCAGTACTTC
TRBV28	TRBJ2-5	many	.	16	CASSFLRDTYQETQYF	TGTGCCAGCAGTTTTCTCCGGGACACCTACCAAGAGACCCAGTACTTC
TRBV7-3	TRBJ2-3	many	.	16	CASSLAFGGGTDTQYF	TGTGCCAGCAGCTTAGCGTTCGGGGGCGGCACAGATACGCAGTATTTT
TRBV5-1	TRBJ2-7	few	TRBD1	14	CASEAGTGFHEQYF	TGCGCCAGCGAGGCCGGGACAGGGTTCCACGAGCAGTACTTC
TRBV3-1	TRBJ1-2	few	.	15	CASSQGGTANYGYTF	TGTGCCAGCAGCCAAGGGGGGACCGCTAACTATGGCTACACCTTC
TRBV7-8	TRBJ2-3	.	.	14	CASSFGRSSDTQYF	TGTGCCAGCAGCTTCGGGAGAAGCTCAGATACGCAGTATTTT
TRBV27	TRBJ2-1	many	TRBD2	15	CASSFITSGSSEQFF	TGTGCCAGCAGTTTCATTACTAGCGGGAGCAGTGAGCAGTTCTTC
TRBV5-5	TRBJ1-1	many	.	17	CASSLSSFAAVNTEAFF	TGTGCCAGCAGCTTGAGTTCTTTCGCGGCAGTGAACACTGAAGCTTTCTTT
TRBV30	TRBJ2-2	few	TRBD2	18	CAWSFQASGRISAGELFF	TGTGCCTGGAGTTTCCAAGCTAGCGGGAGAATAAGTGCCGGGGAGCTGTTTTTT